This T cell receptor (beta chain) derives from a study of blood T cell repertoires in COVID-19. Assay: immunoSEQ multiplex PCR; the TCRdb copy retains only in-frame clones and omits some. The sample shows tens of thousands of clones, 88% of them seen only once. Germline CDR1 reads SGHDN; CDR2 reads FVKESK. This CDR3 has 16 amino acids. The V and J ends lost 4 bases and 0 bases respectively, with 15 bases between them. Material: peripheral blood. The chain employs TRBV14 and TRBJ1-2; D unresolved. The TCR was taken from a human donor in a cohort sampled during active COVID-19. The CDR3 protein is CASSPGGTWANYGYTF. The CDR3 DNA reads as TGTGCCAGCAGCCCGGGTGGTACCTGGGCTAACTATGGCTACACCTTC.